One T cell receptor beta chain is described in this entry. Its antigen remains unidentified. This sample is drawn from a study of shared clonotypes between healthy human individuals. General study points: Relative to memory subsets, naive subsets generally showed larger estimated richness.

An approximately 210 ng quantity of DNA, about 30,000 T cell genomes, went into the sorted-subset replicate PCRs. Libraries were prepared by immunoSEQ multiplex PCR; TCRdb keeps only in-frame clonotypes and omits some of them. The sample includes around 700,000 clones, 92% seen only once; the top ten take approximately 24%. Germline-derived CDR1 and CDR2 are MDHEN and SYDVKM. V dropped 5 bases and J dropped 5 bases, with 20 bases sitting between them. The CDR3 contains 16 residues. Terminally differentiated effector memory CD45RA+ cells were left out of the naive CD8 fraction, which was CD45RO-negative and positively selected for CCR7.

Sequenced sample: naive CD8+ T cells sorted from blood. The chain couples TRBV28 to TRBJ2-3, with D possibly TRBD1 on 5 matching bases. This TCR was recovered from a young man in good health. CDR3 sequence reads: CASSGPGAPPLDTQYF. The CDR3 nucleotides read TGTGCCAGCAGTGGTCCTGGGGCTCCCCCTCTAGATACGCAGTATTTT.